This TCR beta chain was sequenced during a study of T cells in Graves' hyperthyroidism and ophthalmopathy. Whole-study context: Blood from the periphery was taken at initial diagnosis, before any treatment. Study-level findings and limits: Stable hyperthyroidism was told apart from ophthalmopathy by a model built on 13 V-J features. Blood samples included most of the expanded thyroid clonotypes exceeding 0.001.

This clonotype was picked up one time. Its antigen is unknown. The authors took PBMCs from 8 to 10 ml fresh peripheral blood. The CDR3 runs 15 residues. The V end was cut by 6 bases, the J end by 4 bases, with 18 bases between. What was amplified from RNA transcripts were TCR beta CDR3 regions. The HTBI primer set served for first-round RT-PCR of the TCR CDR3. One entry per CDR3 protein results from TCRdb running MiXCR on the multiplex PCR reads. The sample holds 490,000 or so distinct CDR3 sequences; roughly 23% are singletons and the top ten take under 55%. The rearrangement joins TRBV12-3 or TRBV12-4 to TRBJ1-1, with D possibly TRBD1 on 5 matching bases. Input material: blood. The source is a woman between 70 and 85 years old with Graves' ophthalmopathy. CDR3 nucleotide sequence: TGTGCCAGCAGCTTGGCTGCCCAGGGCGCCACTGAAGCTTTCTTT. Translated, it gives CASSLAAQGATEAFF.